The rows below give T cell receptor beta chains drawn from one sample of a study of type 1 and type 2 diabetes patients. TCRdb reprocessed the multiplex PCR reads via MiXCR and lists one record per CDR3 protein. Of 250,000 or so distinct CDR3 sequences listed, more than 45% were seen once; the top ten hold about an eighth. Sample: peripheral blood mononuclear cells (PBMCs). The receptor source for this set is a man aged 18 to 30 with type 2 diabetes. CDR3s include the opening cysteine and the closing phenylalanine or tryptophan. The order of the fields is clone size, J gene, D gene, V gene, CDR3 DNA, CDR3 protein. A D gene is named only where the DNA matches it firmly. The listing skips clone size in some rows; elsewhere it reads once, few, many or a size class.

>few|TRBJ2-5|TRBD1|TRBV7-2
TGTGCCAGCAGCTTTTCCCACAGGGGTCGGGCCCTTAAAGAGACCCAGTACTTC
CASSFSHRGRALKETQYF
>few|TRBJ2-2|.|TRBV15
TGTGCCACTACCCGGAGTTCGACCGGGGAGCTGTTTTTT
CATTRSSTGELFF
>many|TRBJ1-2|.|TRBV20-1
TGCAGTGCAACCGGTCGAGGACTGGATGGCTACACCTTC
CSATGRGLDGYTF
>.|TRBJ2-3|.|TRBV9
TGTGCCAGCAGCATCCAGGCGGCCACAGATACGCAGTATTTT
CASSIQAATDTQYF
>few|TRBJ1-1|.|TRBV29-1
TGCAGCGTTCGGCAGGGGATGAACACTGAAGCTTTCTTT
CSVRQGMNTEAFF
>.|TRBJ2-1|TRBD2|TRBV30
TGTGCCTGGAGTGTAGGTTCTTTGGGACTAGTAGGGGTTGAGCAGTCCTTC
CAWSVGSLGLVGVEQSF
>.|TRBJ2-1|TRBD2|TRBV5-1
TGCGCCAGCAGCTTGGTAGGTAGCGGGAGAGTAGTCCCGAATGAGCAGTTCTTC
CASSLVGSGRVVPNEQFF
>.|TRBJ2-3|.|TRBV6-5
TGTGCCAGCGGTATCAGGGTGGATACGCAGTATTTT
CASGIRVDTQYF
>.|TRBJ2-3|.|TRBV6-5
TGTGCCAGCAGTTACTCGAGTTCTAGCAGGGCTAGCACAGATACGCAGTATTTT
CASSYSSSSRASTDTQYF
>.|TRBJ2-1|.|TRBV18
TGTGCCAGCTCACCACAGGGACGCTCCTACAATGAGCAGTTCTTC
CASSPQGRSYNEQFF
>.|TRBJ1-2|TRBD1|TRBV7-2
TGTGCCAGCAGCTTACCCCGGGACAGATCTAACTATGGCTACACCTTC
CASSLPRDRSNYGYTF
>.|TRBJ1-1|TRBD1|TRBV30
TGTGCCTGGGGGGGACAGCCGGGAACTGAAGCTTTCTTT
CAWGGQPGTEAFF
>.|TRBJ2-2|.|TRBV18
TGTGCCAGCTCACCCCAGGGTACCGGGGAGCTGTTTTTT
CASSPQGTGELFF
>few|TRBJ2-7|.|TRBV7-2
TGTGCCAGCAGCACCGGGAGCCCACGCTACGAGCAGTACTTC
CASSTGSPRYEQYF
>.|TRBJ1-1|TRBD1|TRBV15
TGTGCCACCAGCAGAGACAGGGGGGAAGCTTTCTTT
CATSRDRGEAFF
>.|TRBJ2-7|TRBD1|TRBV7-2
TGTGCCAGCAGCCCTGCACCAGGGGGCAGGTACGAGCAGTACTTC
CASSPAPGGRYEQYF
>many|TRBJ1-2|.|TRBV19
TGTGCCAGTAGTTGGACCGCGGAGGGCTACACCTTC
CASSWTAEGYTF
>.|TRBJ2-3|TRBD2|TRBV7-3
TGCGCCAGCAGCCAATTGCAAACTAGCGGGAGGGGGACAGATACGCAGTATTTT
CASSQLQTSGRGTDTQYF
>once|TRBJ2-5|.|TRBV30
TGTGCCTGGAGTGCGGTAGCGGAAGAGACCAAGTACTTC
CAWSAVAEETKYF
>few|TRBJ1-2|.|TRBV6-6
TGTGCCAGCAGTTACGACAGTCATGGCTACACCTTC
CASSYDSHGYTF
>.|TRBJ1-1|.|TRBV6-4
TGTGCCAGCAGTGAACAGTCGAACACTGAAGCTTTCTTT
CASSEQSNTEAFF
>few|TRBJ1-1|.|TRBV6-1
TGCGCCAGCAGTGAGTCAGGCACTAACACTGAAGCTTTCTTT
CASSESGTNTEAFF